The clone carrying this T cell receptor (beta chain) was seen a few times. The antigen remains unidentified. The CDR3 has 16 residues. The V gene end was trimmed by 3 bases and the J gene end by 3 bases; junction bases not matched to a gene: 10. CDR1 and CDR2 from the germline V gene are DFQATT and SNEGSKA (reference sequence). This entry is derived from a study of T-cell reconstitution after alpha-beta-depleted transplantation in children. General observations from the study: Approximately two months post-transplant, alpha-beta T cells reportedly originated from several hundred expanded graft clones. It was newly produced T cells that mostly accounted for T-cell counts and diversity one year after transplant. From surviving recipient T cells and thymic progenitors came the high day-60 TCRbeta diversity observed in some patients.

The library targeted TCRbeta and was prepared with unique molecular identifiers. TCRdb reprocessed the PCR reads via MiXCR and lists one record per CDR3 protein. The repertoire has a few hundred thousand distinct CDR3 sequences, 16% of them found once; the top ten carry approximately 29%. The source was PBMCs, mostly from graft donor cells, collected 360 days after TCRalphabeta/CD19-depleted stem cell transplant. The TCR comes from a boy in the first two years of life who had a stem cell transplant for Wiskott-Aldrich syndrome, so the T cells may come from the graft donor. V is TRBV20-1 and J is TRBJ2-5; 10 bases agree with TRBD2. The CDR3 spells CSASYGLAGGKETQYF. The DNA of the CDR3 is TGCAGTGCTAGCTACGGATTAGCGGGGGGTAAAGAGACCCAGTACTTC.